A selection of T cell receptor beta chains follows, all from one sample in a study of lymphopenia after photon versus proton radiotherapy. Data came from immunoSEQ multiplex PCR; TCRdb stores just in-frame clones and leaves some out. This sample carries around 17,000 clones, 70% to 85% of them seen once, and the ten largest clones take 20% to 25%. Specimen: peripheral blood, collected from a patient treated with proton-based radiotherapy. The receptors stem from a man between 65 and 85 years old with pancreatic cancer. The CDR3 runs from the conserved cysteine through the conserved F or W. The D gene is left open where the match is weak. Size is stated for part of the rows, as once, few or many counts, or as a class when the clone is expanded.

j_call v_call d_call cdr3_length clone_size cdr3_aa cdr3_nt
TRBJ1-5 TRBV11-2 TRBD1 15 - CASSLQGVSNQPQHF TGTGCCAGCAGCTTACAGGGGGTAAGCAATCAGCCCCAGCATTTT
TRBJ2-1 TRBV5-4 TRBD2 17 - CASSLVLAGQGIHEQFF TGTGCCAGCAGCTTGGTGTTAGCGGGGCAGGGGATACATGAGCAGTTCTTC
TRBJ2-3 TRBV5-1 - 14 - CASRGSSGTDTQYF TGCGCCAGCAGGGGGTCTAGCGGCACAGATACGCAGTATTTT
TRBJ2-5 TRBV18 TRBD1 15 once CASSPRTGNQETQYF TGTGCCAGCTCACCAAGGACAGGGAACCAAGAGACCCAGTACTTC
TRBJ2-1 TRBV18 - 16 once CASSPPGQTTYNEQFF TGTGCCAGCTCACCACCGGGGCAGACAACCTACAATGAGCAGTTCTTC
TRBJ1-2 TRBV18 - 17 - CASSPPGGGRILDGYTF TGTGCCAGCTCACCACCGGGCGGGGGAAGGATTCTGGATGGCTACACCTTC
TRBJ2-2 TRBV18 - 16 - CASSPSWGRDTGELFF TGTGCCAGCTCACCCTCCTGGGGCAGGGACACCGGGGAGCTGTTTTTT
TRBJ2-5 TRBV19 TRBD2 16 - CASSNLIGTRQETQYF TGTGCCAGTAGTAACCTAATCGGGACTAGGCAAGAGACCCAGTACTTC
TRBJ1-1 TRBV30 - 15 - CAWSVLAAGNTEAFF TGTGCCTGGAGTGTACTAGCGGCGGGGAACACTGAAGCTTTCTTT
TRBJ1-5 TRBV18 - 14 - CASRPTGDNQPQHF TGTGCCAGCCGACCGACAGGAGACAATCAGCCCCAGCATTTT
TRBJ2-2 TRBV6-5 TRBD1 15 once CASSYGDSNTGELFF TGTGCCAGCAGTTATGGGGACAGTAACACCGGGGAGCTGTTTTTT
TRBJ1-3 TRBV30 - 11 - CAWSPDRTLYF TGTGCCTGGAGTCCCGACAGGACTCTATATTTT
TRBJ1-2 TRBV18 - 15 - CASSPRGRTNYGYTF TGTGCCAGCTCACCAAGAGGCAGGACTAACTATGGCTACACCTTC
TRBJ1-1 TRBV5-8 - 15 - CASSLTQTPWSEAFF TGTGCCAGCAGCTTGACCCAAACTCCATGGAGTGAAGCTTTCTTT
TRBJ2-7 TRBV28 TRBD1 14 - CASSLITGGYEQYF TGTGCCAGCAGTTTAATAACAGGGGGTTACGAGCAGTACTTC
TRBJ2-7 TRBV29-1 - 11 - CSVGHGSEQYF TGCAGCGTTGGCCACGGGAGCGAGCAGTACTTC
TRBJ1-4 TRBV5-1 - 15 - CASSILGGTYEKLFF TGCGCCAGCAGCATTTTAGGGGGTACTTATGAAAAACTGTTTTTT
TRBJ1-1 TRBV6-1 - 16 - CASSDKGSPKNTEAFF TGTGCCAGCAGTGACAAGGGCAGCCCGAAAAACACTGAAGCTTTCTTT
TRBJ1-5 TRBV28 - 17 - CASRAGATGISNQPQHF TGTGCCAGCAGGGCCGGGGCAACAGGTATTAGCAATCAGCCCCAGCATTTT
TRBJ2-3 TRBV4-2 - 14 - CASSRRTVTDTQYF TGTGCCAGCAGCAGAAGGACAGTCACAGATACGCAGTATTTT
TRBJ2-2 TRBV6-5 - 14 - CASRLVPSTGELFF TGTGCCAGCAGACTCGTCCCTTCCACCGGGGAGCTGTTTTTT
TRBJ2-1 TRBV6-1 - 15 - CASSEYHRSYNEQFF TGTGCCAGCAGCGAATACCATCGCTCCTACAATGAGCAGTTCTTC
TRBJ2-3 TRBV18 TRBD2 21 - CASSSPNTATSGLSSTDTQYF TGTGCCAGCTCCTCGCCTAACACCGCCACTAGCGGCCTGTCTAGCACAGATACGCAGTATTTT
TRBJ2-1 TRBV4-2 TRBD2 16 - CASSRRSGRSYNEQFF TGTGCCAGCAGCCGACGAAGCGGGAGGTCCTACAATGAGCAGTTCTTC
TRBJ2-7 TRBV11-2 TRBD2 16 once CASSLEGSGVAYEQYF TGTGCCAGCAGCTTAGAGGGTAGCGGGGTGGCCTACGAGCAGTACTTC
TRBJ2-7 TRBV5-1 TRBD1 15 - CASSSRPGQSYEQYF TGCGCCAGCAGCTCTAGACCGGGACAGAGCTACGAGCAGTACTTC
TRBJ2-7 TRBV5-1 TRBD2 14 - CASSVSGREYEQYF TGCGCCAGCAGCGTTAGCGGGAGGGAGTACGAGCAGTACTTC
TRBJ1-2 TRBV6-6 - 13 - CASSEGHLYGYTF TGTGCCAGCAGTGAGGGACACCTCTATGGCTACACCTTC
TRBJ2-1 TRBV27 TRBD2 14 - CASGGDGTYNEQFF TGTGCCAGCGGGGGGGACGGGACTTACAATGAGCAGTTCTTC
TRBJ1-4 TRBV7-2 TRBD1 16 - CASSSRQGATNEKLFF TGTGCCAGCAGCTCAAGACAGGGGGCGACTAATGAAAAACTGTTTTTT
TRBJ2-5 TRBV30 - 11 - CAWRGRATQYF TGTGCCTGGAGAGGGCGTGCGACCCAGTACTTC
TRBJ1-4 TRBV25-1 - 15 - CASSPVGGTGEKLFF TGTGCCAGCAGCCCAGTGGGGGGCACAGGTGAAAAACTGTTTTTT
TRBJ2-2 TRBV5-4 - 15 - CASSLDQGNTGELFF TGTGCCAGCAGCCTGGATCAGGGAAACACCGGGGAGCTGTTTTTT
TRBJ1-2 TRBV29-1 TRBD1 15 - CSVESPTTGLYGYTF TGCAGCGTTGAAAGCCCTACGACAGGGCTCTATGGCTACACCTTC
TRBJ1-1 TRBV5-4 TRBD1 13 - CASKVGGRTEAFF TGTGCCAGCAAGGTAGGGGGCAGAACTGAAGCTTTCTTT
TRBJ1-3 TRBV6-1 - 15 - CASSEAKGLGNTIYF TGTGCCAGCAGTGAAGCGAAGGGGTTAGGAAACACCATATATTTT
TRBJ1-5 TRBV27 - 14 - CASSLGTRNQPQHF TGTGCCAGCAGTTTAGGGACGCGCAATCAGCCCCAGCATTTT
TRBJ2-7 TRBV30 TRBD2 14 - CAWRLAGPSYEQYF TGTGCCTGGCGACTAGCGGGCCCGTCGTACGAGCAGTACTTC
TRBJ1-6 TRBV6-5 TRBD1 14 - CASSRQGYNSPLHF TGTGCCAGCAGCAGACAGGGTTATAATTCACCCCTCCACTTT
TRBJ2-5 TRBV29-1 TRBD2 15 - CSVEGGLAVQETQYF TGCAGCGTTGAGGGGGGACTAGCGGTCCAAGAGACCCAGTACTTC
TRBJ2-1 TRBV9 - 15 - CASSLRGSSYNEQFF TGTGCCAGCAGCCTTAGGGGGAGCTCCTACAATGAGCAGTTCTTC
TRBJ1-4 TRBV19 - 17 - CASSISGGGTTNEKLFF TGTGCCAGTAGTATAAGCGGCGGGGGAACAACTAATGAAAAACTGTTTTTT
TRBJ1-1 TRBV19 - 15 - CASSILDSRNTEAFF TGTGCCAGTAGTATTTTGGACAGCAGAAACACTGAAGCTTTCTTT
TRBJ2-5 TRBV7-7 - 13 - CASSSDLKETQYF TGTGCCAGCAGCTCTGATCTGAAAGAGACCCAGTACTTC
TRBJ1-1 TRBV9 - 16 - CASSLSKTGGDTEAFF TGTGCCAGCAGCCTCTCCAAGACAGGCGGCGACACTGAAGCTTTCTTT
TRBJ1-2 TRBV6-5 TRBD1 14 - CASRGQGGTYGYTF TGTGCCAGCAGAGGACAGGGTGGGACCTATGGCTACACCTTC